This TCR beta chain was profiled in a study of blood T cells in healthy people across ages. Findings and caveats of the study: PBMCs left unsorted prevented a conclusive naive versus antigen-experienced comparison.

The CDR3 length is 11 residues. Germline-derived CDR1 and CDR2 are SNHLY and FYNNEI. V lost 6 bases to trimming and J lost 4 bases, with 3 bases between them. Through a sample-barcoded 5' primer and a J-beta primer mix, a second PCR was run for about 6 to 11 cycles. TCRdb itself ran the 5' RACE reads through MiXCR, one entry per CDR3 protein. Here the sample spans roughly 1,700,000 distinct CDR3 sequences, 28% being singletons. With regard to this clonotype: Its antigen is not known.

It was about 9.4 milliliters of peripheral blood that were drawn from each donor. Samples each yielded at least 5 micrograms of total RNA. The sample taken for sequencing was blood. The chain has TRBV2 and TRBJ2-2; no firm D call. The receptor was derived from a woman younger than 45 in good health. CDR3 nucleotides: TGTGCCAGCAGGGTCACCGGGGAGCTGTTTTTT. Translation gives CASRVTGELFF. The full variable domain, in which reference TRBV2 and TRBJ2-2 provide the parts outside the CDR3, is EPEVTQTPSHQVTQMGQEVILRCVPISNHLYFYWYRQILGQKVEFLVSFYNNEISEKSEIFDDQFSVERPDGSNFTLKIRSTKLEDSAMYFCASRVTGELFFGEGSRLTVL.